Each of the 11 T cell receptor beta chains below was sequenced from the same sample in a study of blood T cell repertoires in COVID-19. Produced via immunoSEQ multiplex PCR; TCRdb's table is partial and in-frame only. The sample has more than 95,000 clones; more than 70% are singletons. The specimen was peripheral blood. The receptors derive from a human donor in a cohort sampled during active COVID-19.

The V call is TRBV3-1 (or the pseudogene TRBV3-2), the J call TRBJ1-6; tentative D call: TRBD1 (5 bases). The V gene lost 3 bases and the J gene lost 10 bases, with 13 bases spanning the gap. Looked up from germline, CDR1 is LGHDT and CDR2 is YNNKEL (reference sequence). CDR3 length: 14 residues. CDR3 loop: CASSQGRVGSPLHF. The CDR3 DNA reads as TGTGCCAGCAGCCAGGGCAGGGTGGGATCACCCCTCCACTTT.

This rearrangement joins TRBV19 to TRBJ2-1, with TRBD1 matching over 11 bases. Germline CDR1 and CDR2: LNHDA and SQIVND (reference sequence). V dropped 6 bases and J dropped 2; count of bases not matched to a gene: 6. The CDR3 has 16 amino acids. In DNA form, the CDR3 reads TGTGCCAGTAGGGCACCGGGACAGGGGGCCTACAATGAGCAGTTCTTC. Its translation: CASRAPGQGAYNEQFF.

There are a few counts of this clone. V gene TRBV6-2 or TRBV6-3 combines with J gene TRBJ2-5, with 10 bases matching TRBD2. This CDR3 has 15 amino acids. The ends lost 4 bases at V and 3 bases at J; junction bases unmatched: 5. Per the germline V gene, CDR1 is MNHEY and CDR2 is SVGEGT. CDR3 DNA sequence: TGTGCCAGCAGTTCTACTAGCGGGGTTGAAGAGACCCAGTACTTC. It is translated as CASSSTSGVEETQYF.

This clone appeared once. The V gene is TRBV12-3 or TRBV12-4, the J gene TRBJ2-7; 8 positions agree with TRBD1. The CDR3 has 13 amino acids. V trimming: 5 bases; J trimming: 3 bases; junction bases outside the gene matches: 3. Here the CDR3 reads CASSRDRSYEQYF. The CDR3 bases are TGTGCCAGCAGTCGGGACAGGAGCTACGAGCAGTACTTC.

The chain has TRBV30 and TRBJ1-2; 8 bases are shared with TRBD1. J lost 7 bases, V lost 0 bases, and 7 bases had no gene match. Germline CDR1 reads GTSNPN; CDR2 reads SVGIG (reference sequence). The CDR3 is 14 amino acids. CDR3 residues: CAWSVLGTGIGYTF. The CDR3 DNA is TGTGCCTGGAGTGTACTAGGGACAGGTATTGGCTACACCTTC.

The genes are TRBV5-4 and TRBJ2-6; D unclear. Germline CDR1 and CDR2: SGHNT and YYREEE (reference sequence). Trimming removed 2 bases from V and 0 bases from J, with 9 bases in between. The CDR3 is 16 residues long. In DNA form, the CDR3 reads TGTGCCAGCAGCTTTAGTCGGAGCTCTGGGGCCAACGTCCTGACTTTC. This codes for CASSFSRSSGANVLTF.

V and J are TRBV12-3 or TRBV12-4 and TRBJ2-7; a weak D match, TRBD1 (5 bases). The CDR3 consists of 13 residues. V shed 4 bases and J shed 5 bases, with 12 bases lying between them. The CDR3 DNA sequence: TGTGCCAGCAGTTCAGGGTCGGGCCACGAGCAGTACTTC. As protein: CASSSGSGHEQYF.

This sequence joins TRBV5-1 and TRBJ1-1, with 8 bases that match TRBD1. Germline V gene lookup returns CDR1 SGHRS and CDR2 YFSETQ. V was clipped by 1 base and J by 3 bases; unmatched bases: 2. There are 14 residues in the CDR3. The CDR3, as DNA: TGCGCCAGCAGCTTGTTGGACAGGGACACTGAAGCTTTCTTT. Protein product: CASSLLDRDTEAFF. Using reference TRBV5-1 and TRBJ1-1 for the parts outside the CDR3, the full variable domain is KAGVTQTPRYLIKTRGQQVTLSCSPISGHRSVSWYQQTPGQGLQFLFEYFSETQRNKGNFPGRFSGRQFSNSRSEMNVSTLELGDSALYLCASSLLDRDTEAFFGQGTRLTVV.

Turning to this clone: No conserved phenylalanine or tryptophan is present at the end of the CDR3, so a read error is the likely explanation. It is unclear where the CDR3 begins or ends on the DNA, so no DNA is shown, and the CDR3 is as TCRdb lists it. The chain joins TRBV23-1 to TRBJ2-7; the table names TRBD1, a call not compared with the DNA. TRBV23-1 is annotated as an ORF whose role is uncertain. The CDR3 length equals 10 residues, ends included. This CDR3 reads CASPKDSLFS.

This clone was counted a few times. This rearrangement joins TRBV19 to TRBJ2-1, with TRBD2 matching over 11 bases. Germline V gives CDR1 LNHDA, CDR2 SQIVND (reference sequence). There are 14 residues in the CDR3. Losses at the gene ends were 5 bases for V and 13 bases for J; bases not matched to a gene: 10. The CDR3: CASSAAGLAENQFF. The CDR3 DNA is TGTGCCAGTAGTGCGGCGGGACTAGCGGAGAATCAGTTCTTC.

The genes are TRBV29-1 and TRBJ1-1; D ambiguous. CDR1 and CDR2 from the germline V gene are SQVTM and ANQGSEA. The CDR3 is made up of 10 amino acids. V dropped 7 bases and J dropped 7 bases, with 10 bases sitting between them. This CDR3 is CSAPGVEAFF. DNA for the CDR3: TGCAGCGCACCAGGTGTTGAAGCTTTCTTT. Filled out from reference TRBV29-1 and TRBJ1-1, the complete variable domain reads SAVISQKPSRDICQRGTSLTIQCQVDSQVTMMFWYRQQPGQSLTLIATANQGSEATYESGFVIDKFPISRPNLTFSTLTVSNMSPEDSSIYLCSAPGVEAFFGQGTRLTVV.